The 3 T cell receptor beta chains below all came from one sample that was sequenced in a study of blood T cell repertoires in COVID-19. Assay: immunoSEQ multiplex PCR; the TCRdb copy retains only in-frame clones and omits some. The table includes 150,000 to 200,000 clones, around 82% detected once. The source material was PBMCs or T cells enriched from blood (not recorded which). The receptors were sampled from a woman aged 60-70 years with acute COVID-19.

The chain is built from TRBV10-1 and TRBJ1-1; 9 nucleotides match TRBD1. Germline CDR1 WNHNN, CDR2 SYGVQD (reference sequence). The CDR3 runs 16 residues. V lost 6 bases, J lost 2 bases, and 10 bases stayed unmatched. CDR3 in amino acids: CASSETGTGTNTEAFF. The CDR3 region has the DNA TGCGCCAGCAGCGAAACCGGGACAGGGACTAACACTGAAGCTTTCTTT.

The chain combines TRBV6-5 with TRBJ2-2; weak D call: TRBD1 (5 bases). The ends were cut back, 0 bases at V and 8 bases at J, with 13 bases in the middle. The germline V gene has CDR1 MNHEY and CDR2 SVGAGI. The CDR3 covers 15 residues. CDR3: CASSYSLLGEGELFF. The DNA for the CDR3 is TGTGCCAGCAGTTACTCGCTGCTAGGGGAAGGGGAGCTGTTTTTT.

This chain uses TRBV5-4 with TRBJ2-3; no clear D gene. CDR3 length: 14 amino acids. Trimming stripped 1 base from V and 2 bases from J, with 8 bases between. The germline gives CDR1 SGHNT, CDR2 YYREEE (reference sequence). Here the CDR3 reads CASSLLQTTDTQYF. CDR3 sequence (DNA): TGTGCCAGCAGCTTGTTACAGACCACAGATACGCAGTATTTT.